Included here is one TCR beta chain sequence, with context. Its antigen is currently unknown. The CDR3 end shows no conserved phenylalanine or tryptophan, and so a read error is likely. The source of the sample is a study of naive and memory T cell subsets. Study-level results: Possibly reflecting memory cells re-expressing CD45RA, a few larger clonotypes occurred in naive repertoires, especially CD8. Between naive and memory subsets, TCR abundance power law exponents differed.

The beta constant-region primer was an equimolar mix of two oligonucleotides covering TRBC1 and TRBC2. The ligated cDNA underwent four PCR rounds using SP2 and nested alpha and beta constant-region primers. TCRdb reprocessed the UMI-ligation and nested PCR reads with MiXCR, giving one entry per CDR3 protein. The table shows under 150,000 distinct CDR3 sequences, with approximately 21% occurring only once. The CDR3 runs to 13 residues. Germline V gene data show CDR1 as MGHRA and CDR2 as YSYEKL. Trimming removed 0 bases from V and 3 bases from J, with 5 bases in between. This clonotype was obtained from a human donor in good health. The rearrangement joins TRBV4-1 to TRBJ2-5; unclear D gene. Sequenced sample: naive CD8+ T cells from blood. The CDR3 sequence: CASSQDTEETQYY. DNA for the CDR3: TGCGCCAGCAGCCAAGATACTGAAGAGACCCAGTACTAC.